The present T cell receptor (beta chain) was sequenced within a study of blood T cell repertoires in COVID-19. TCRdb's copy holds only in-frame clones and misses some; the assay was immunoSEQ multiplex PCR. In the table there are approximately 400,000 clones, more than 70% of which are singletons. The germline V gene has CDR1 MNHNS and CDR2 SASEGT. Trimming removed 1 base at V and 0 bases at J, with 19 bases between. This CDR3 has 19 residues. The chain uses TRBV6-1 and TRBJ1-3, with D possibly TRBD1 on 5 matching bases. The receptor was isolated from a man aged 35-49 years with acute or convalescent COVID-19. Sequencing was performed on peripheral blood. The CDR3 DNA reads as TGTGCCAGCAGTGAAGAGTCTACCAGACAGTTCTACTCTGGAAACACCATATATTTT. This sequence encodes CASSEESTRQFYSGNTIYF.